A single sample is the source of the 17 T cell receptor beta chains below, sequenced in a study of T cells in localized non-small cell lung cancer. Sequencing used immunoSEQ multiplex PCR; TCRdb keeps in-frame clones, though not all of them. The table has 2,000 to 2,500 clones, over 20% seen once. The sequencing used lung tumor tissue, collected before any cancer treatment. The receptors were gathered from a female donor over 55 with stage II lung adenocarcinoma.

The rearrangement uses TRBV11-3 and TRBJ2-3, with 10 bases that match TRBD2. V shed 5 bases, J shed 6 bases, and the junction held 14 bases outside the gene matches. The CDR3 extends over 17 amino acids. CDR1 and CDR2 from the germline V gene are SGHNT and YENEEA. CDR3 nucleotides: TGTGCCAGCAGCAAAAGCGGGGGGGCATTTGGGCCGGATACGCAGTATTTT. It codes for CASSKSGGAFGPDTQYF.

By frequency in the sample, this clone is medium-sized. V gene TRBV6-8 combines with J gene TRBJ1-5; maybe TRBD1 (5 bases). Trimming removed 5 bases from V and 3 bases from J, with 17 bases in between. Germline CDR1 MNHGY, CDR2 SAAAGT. The CDR3 contains 16 residues. As DNA, the CDR3 is TGTGCCAGCAGTGACCTCTCGGCGGGGCTCAATCAGCCCCAGCATTTT. Translated, it gives CASSDLSAGLNQPQHF.

This clone was found a few times. The chain links TRBV19 to TRBJ2-7; 12 bases are shared with TRBD2. Germline V gives CDR1 LNHDA, CDR2 SQIVND (reference sequence). There are 17 residues in the CDR3. Unmatched junction bases numbered 11, after V lost 2 bases and J lost 6 bases. The CDR3 bases are TGTGCCAGTAGTATAATGTCTTCCGGACTAGCGGGGAGCGAGCAGTACTTC. This codes for CASSIMSSGLAGSEQYF.

The J gene is TRBJ1-1, the V gene TRBV19; tentative D call: TRBD1 (6 bases). V lost 6 bases, J lost 5 bases, and 13 bases lay in between. The CDR3 length is 13 residues. CDR1 LNHDA and CDR2 SQIVND come from the germline V gene (reference sequence). The CDR3 coding sequence is TGTGCCAGTAGGCTACAGGGCGGGACTGAAGCTTTCTTT. This encodes CASRLQGGTEAFF. The variable domain in full, completed from reference TRBV19 and TRBJ1-1, reads DGGITQSPKYLFRKEGQNVTLSCEQNLNHDAMYWYRQDPGQGLRLIYYSQIVNDFQKGDIAEGYSVSREKKESFPLTVTSAQKNPTAFYLCASRLQGGTEAFFGQGTRLTVV.

This clone ranks as large (0.1 to 1%). The chain links TRBV9 to TRBJ1-1; D not certain. The CDR3 consists of 15 residues. Trimming stripped 4 bases from V and 2 bases from J, with 15 bases between. The germline CDR1 and CDR2 sequences are SGDLS and YYNGEE. The CDR3 protein is CASSLDLGSNTEAFF. CDR3 nucleotide sequence: TGTGCCAGCAGCCTCGATCTAGGGTCCAACACTGAAGCTTTCTTT.

A few counts support this clone. The rearrangement joins TRBV18 to TRBJ1-5, with D hard to call. Germline V gene data show CDR1 as KGHSH and CDR2 as LQKENI. The CDR3 has 16 residues. V lost 2 bases to trimming and J lost 2 bases, with 13 bases between them. The CDR3 DNA reads TGTGCCAGCTCACCAACGGGCTTAGAACGCAATCAGCCCCAGCATTTT. This codes for CASSPTGLERNQPQHF.

The J gene is TRBJ2-1, the V gene TRBV29-1; TRBD2 might be the D (7 bases). V was cut by 8 bases and J by 4 bases, with 27 bases left in between. The germline V gene encodes CDR1 SQVTM and CDR2 ANQGSEA. The CDR3 runs to 17 residues. This CDR3 reads CSMLKGEGTPSYNEQFF. CDR3 in DNA: TGCAGCATGTTGAAGGGGGAGGGGACTCCCTCTTACAATGAGCAGTTCTTC.

The table lists this clone with a few counts. This sequence joins TRBV2 and TRBJ1-3; D perhaps matches TRBD1 (5 bases). This CDR3 has 15 amino acids. Trimming shortened V by 6 bases and J by 9 bases, and 21 bases separated the two germline ends. In germline, CDR1 is SNHLY, CDR2 FYNNEI. The CDR3 coding sequence is TGTGCCAGCAGGCCACCGGCCTCCGGGGGGGTCACCATATATTTT. Translating gives CASRPPASGGVTIYF.

The V and J genes are TRBV6-8 and TRBJ1-1; unclear D gene. V was cut by 6 bases and J by 1 base, with 12 bases left in between. Germline V gene sequence: CDR1 MNHGY, CDR2 SAAAGT. CDR3 length: 14 residues. The DNA of the CDR3 is TGTGCCAGCAGGTATGGCAGCGCGAACACTGAAGCTTTCTTT. Translated: CASRYGSANTEAFF.

V gene TRBV6-8 combines with J gene TRBJ2-5; 8 nucleotides align to TRBD1. Germline-derived CDR1 and CDR2 are MNHGY and SAAAGT. The length of the CDR3 is 15 residues. The V segment lost 3 bases and the J segment 2 bases; nucleotides outside the gene matches: 5. The CDR3 spells CASSYQDRAQETQYF. In nucleotides, the CDR3 is TGTGCCAGCAGTTATCAGGACAGGGCACAAGAGACCCAGTACTTC.

This clone occurred a few times. The V call is TRBV7-6, the J call TRBJ2-1; D remains ambiguous. Deletions cut 5 bases from V and 0 bases from J, with 11 bases between. In germline, CDR1 is SGHVS, CDR2 FNYEAQ. CDR3 length equals 15 residues. The CDR3 DNA sequence: TGTGCCAGCAGCCCAGGCCCTAGCTCCTACAATGAGCAGTTCTTC. This encodes CASSPGPSSYNEQFF.

The chain is built from TRBV18 and TRBJ2-6; 7 bases agree with TRBD2. CDR3 length: 18 residues. V trimming: 4 bases; J trimming: 5 bases; junction bases outside the gene matches: 14. Germline CDR1 and CDR2: KGHSH and LQKENI. CDR3 coding DNA: TGTGCCAGCTCACTTGAGCGGGATTTACAAAGTCGGGCCAACGTCCTGACTTTC. It specifies CASSLERDLQSRANVLTF.

The rearrangement uses TRBV30 and TRBJ1-2, with unresolved D. This CDR3 contains 12 residues. V was clipped by 2 bases and J by 9 bases, with 13 bases between them. Germline V gene lookup returns CDR1 GTSNPN and CDR2 SVGIG (reference sequence). The CDR3 loop reads CAWSHLSGSYTF. CDR3 bases: TGTGCCTGGAGTCACTTGTCGGGGAGCTACACCTTC.

This clone was counted between two and nine times. The genes are TRBV19 and TRBJ2-3, with 8 nucleotides matching TRBD2. Germline V gene sequence: CDR1 LNHDA, CDR2 SQIVND (reference sequence). Losses at the gene ends were 6 bases for V and 3 bases for J; bases not matched to a gene: 17. This CDR3 region has 18 residues. In nucleotides, the CDR3 is TGTGCCAGTAGGCGGGGCGGAACGGGGGGGAGAGGGACAGATACGCAGTATTTT. It codes for CASRRGGTGGRGTDTQYF.

This sequence joins TRBV5-1 and TRBJ2-1; weak D call: TRBD2 (5 bases). Germline loops: CDR1 SGHRS, CDR2 YFSETQ. The CDR3 contains 14 residues. Trimming stripped 5 bases from V and 7 bases from J, with 16 bases between. CDR3 DNA: TGCGCCAGCAGTATCGGCCCAGGAGGAAATGAGCAGTTCTTC. This translates into CASSIGPGGNEQFF.

The chain combines TRBV19 with TRBJ1-1; D is ambiguous. The CDR3 length is 12 residues. V was pared by 6 bases and J by 1 base, with 6 bases between. CDR1 and CDR2 (germline): LNHDA, SQIVND (reference sequence). CDR3 DNA sequence: TGTGCCAGTAGGACTGGGAACACTGAAGCTTTCTTT. Residues: CASRTGNTEAFF.

The chain is built from TRBV30 and TRBJ2-3; D is unresolved. Germline-derived CDR1 and CDR2 are GTSNPN and SVGIG (reference sequence). The ends were cut back, 3 bases at V and 3 bases at J, with 4 bases in the middle. The CDR3 extends over 11 amino acids. The DNA of the CDR3 is TGTGCCTGGAGGCGGACAGATACGCAGTATTTT. This gives the protein CAWRRTDTQYF.